A selection of T cell receptor beta chains follows, all from one sample in a study of human T cells and chemical hapten exposure. Via MiXCR, TCRdb re-called the RACE reads, giving one row per CDR3 protein. The data contain 380,000 or so distinct CDR3 sequences, about 5.4% of them singletons. The specimen was whole blood, collected in connection with sensitization to the hapten diphenylcyclopropenone (DPC). Receptors originate from a woman aged 18-30 years with alopecia areata. Some clones in this sample may be carry-over from other donors' samples. The CDR3 runs from the conserved cysteine through the conserved F or W. Each record gives: CDR3 protein, CDR3 DNA, clone size, V gene, J gene, D gene. D genes are given only for firm matches. Size values are once, few and many counts, or a class for expanded clones, and some rows have none.

cdr3_aa: CASSPTLAGPYGYTF
cdr3_nt: TGCGCCAGCAGCCCCACCCTTGCGGGCCCCTATGGCTACACCTTC
clone_size: few
v_call: TRBV5-1
j_call: TRBJ1-2
d_call: -

cdr3_aa: CASSLAGGPDTQYF
cdr3_nt: TGTGCCAGCAGTTTAGCGGGGGGGCCAGATACGCAGTATTTT
clone_size: many
v_call: TRBV6-4
j_call: TRBJ2-3
d_call: TRBD2

cdr3_aa: CASSHDRGQADTQYF
cdr3_nt: TGTGCCAGCAGCCATGACAGGGGGCAGGCAGATACGCAGTATTTT
clone_size: -
v_call: TRBV27
j_call: TRBJ2-3
d_call: TRBD1

cdr3_aa: CASSQGGGPGYEQYF
cdr3_nt: TGTGCCAGCAGCCAAGGCGGGGGGCCTGGCTACGAGCAGTACTTC
clone_size: -
v_call: TRBV7-2
j_call: TRBJ2-7
d_call: TRBD2

cdr3_aa: CASNMDRDRGSPLSNSPLHF
cdr3_nt: TGTGCCAGCAACATGGACCGGGACAGGGGTTCTCCGTTAAGTAATTCACCCCTCCACTTT
clone_size: -
v_call: TRBV6-2/TRBV6-3
j_call: TRBJ1-6
d_call: TRBD1

cdr3_aa: CAIRQGNSPLHF
cdr3_nt: TGTGCCATCCGACAGGGTAATTCACCCCTCCACTTT
clone_size: few
v_call: TRBV10-3
j_call: TRBJ1-6
d_call: TRBD1

cdr3_aa: CASSQDRAGGNTIYF
cdr3_nt: TGTGCCAGCAGTCAAGACAGGGCAGGCGGAAACACCATATATTTT
clone_size: -
v_call: TRBV7-2
j_call: TRBJ1-3
d_call: TRBD1

cdr3_aa: CATDVRGNQPQHF
cdr3_nt: TGTGCTACAGACGTCCGAGGAAATCAGCCCCAGCATTTT
clone_size: many
v_call: TRBV2
j_call: TRBJ1-5
d_call: -

cdr3_aa: CASRRTQKPPYEQYF
cdr3_nt: TGTGCCAGCAGACGTACACAGAAACCCCCCTACGAGCAGTACTTC
clone_size: few
v_call: TRBV6-5
j_call: TRBJ2-7
d_call: -

cdr3_aa: CASSLGRRDQETQYF
cdr3_nt: TGTGCCAGCAGCTTAGGCCGCCGAGACCAAGAGACCCAGTACTTC
clone_size: few
v_call: TRBV11-3
j_call: TRBJ2-5
d_call: -

cdr3_aa: CASSRDREGTEAFF
cdr3_nt: TGTGCCAGCTCACGGGACAGGGAAGGAACTGAAGCTTTCTTT
clone_size: many
v_call: TRBV18
j_call: TRBJ1-1
d_call: TRBD1

cdr3_aa: CASSQLAGDTDTQYF
cdr3_nt: TGTGCCAGCAGCCAACTAGCGGGGGACACAGATACGCAGTATTTT
clone_size: many
v_call: TRBV18
j_call: TRBJ2-3
d_call: TRBD2

cdr3_aa: CASSLDTRGTEAFF
cdr3_nt: TGTGCCAGCAGTTTGGACACGAGGGGCACTGAAGCTTTCTTT
clone_size: many
v_call: TRBV12-3/TRBV12-4
j_call: TRBJ1-1
d_call: -

cdr3_aa: CASSFLGRGQGADTQYF
cdr3_nt: TGTGCCAGCAGTTTTTTGGGACGGGGACAGGGGGCAGATACGCAGTATTTT
clone_size: many
v_call: TRBV28
j_call: TRBJ2-3
d_call: TRBD1

cdr3_aa: CATTGPVNTEAFF
cdr3_nt: TGTGCCACCACTGGCCCTGTGAACACTGAAGCTTTCTTT
clone_size: -
v_call: TRBV24-1
j_call: TRBJ1-1
d_call: -

cdr3_aa: CASSLGSGGYEQYF
cdr3_nt: TGTGCCAGCAGCTTAGGGTCGGGAGGATACGAGCAGTACTTC
clone_size: many
v_call: TRBV7-2
j_call: TRBJ2-7
d_call: TRBD2

cdr3_aa: CAISESPSGGAYNEQFF
cdr3_nt: TGTGCCATCAGTGAGTCGCCTAGCGGGGGAGCCTACAATGAGCAGTTCTTC
clone_size: -
v_call: TRBV10-3
j_call: TRBJ2-1
d_call: TRBD2

cdr3_aa: CASSQDDGRVSPLHF
cdr3_nt: TGTGCCAGCAGCCAAGATGACGGCAGGGTTTCACCCCTCCACTTT
clone_size: many
v_call: TRBV3-1
j_call: TRBJ1-6
d_call: -

cdr3_aa: CASSDGINEKLFF
cdr3_nt: TGTGCCAGCAGTGACGGGATTAATGAAAAACTGTTTTTT
clone_size: -
v_call: TRBV7-2
j_call: TRBJ1-4
d_call: -

cdr3_aa: CASSKQGPVSTDTQYF
cdr3_nt: TGTGCCAGCAGCAAACAGGGCCCGGTTAGCACAGATACGCAGTATTTT
clone_size: -
v_call: TRBV7-9
j_call: TRBJ2-3
d_call: -

cdr3_aa: CASSQDWANSGANVLTF
cdr3_nt: TGTGCCAGCAGCCAAGATTGGGCCAACTCTGGGGCCAACGTCCTGACTTTC
clone_size: many
v_call: TRBV4-2
j_call: TRBJ2-6
d_call: -

cdr3_aa: CASSQDPEDGANVLTF
cdr3_nt: TGCGCCAGCAGCCAAGATCCCGAGGATGGGGCCAACGTCCTGACTTTC
clone_size: few
v_call: TRBV4-3
j_call: TRBJ2-6
d_call: -

cdr3_aa: CAISVKGNEQYF
cdr3_nt: TGTGCCATCAGTGTAAAAGGGAACGAGCAGTACTTC
clone_size: -
v_call: TRBV10-3
j_call: TRBJ2-7
d_call: -

cdr3_aa: CASSRDRANNEKLFF
cdr3_nt: TGCGCCAGCAGTCGGGACAGGGCCAATAATGAAAAACTGTTTTTT
clone_size: few
v_call: TRBV5-1
j_call: TRBJ1-4
d_call: TRBD1

cdr3_aa: CASGRGEVAYEQYF
cdr3_nt: TGTGCCAGCGGTCGCGGGGAGGTCGCCTACGAGCAGTACTTC
clone_size: -
v_call: TRBV6-5
j_call: TRBJ2-7
d_call: -

cdr3_aa: CASSLPQGPGANVLTF
cdr3_nt: TGCGCCAGCAGCTTGCCACAGGGACCTGGGGCCAACGTCCTGACTTTC
clone_size: few
v_call: TRBV5-1
j_call: TRBJ2-6
d_call: -

cdr3_aa: CASSQDLIPGGRQPQHF
cdr3_nt: TGCGCCAGCAGCCAAGATCTCATACCAGGGGGCAGGCAGCCCCAGCATTTT
clone_size: few
v_call: TRBV4-1
j_call: TRBJ1-5
d_call: TRBD1

cdr3_aa: CASRSGQTTGELFF
cdr3_nt: TGTGCCAGTAGAAGCGGGCAGACAACCGGGGAGCTGTTTTTT
clone_size: few
v_call: TRBV19
j_call: TRBJ2-2
d_call: -

cdr3_aa: CASRRTGFMLGEKLFF
cdr3_nt: TGTGCCAGCAGACGGACAGGGTTTATGCTCGGGGAAAAACTGTTTTTT
clone_size: many
v_call: TRBV12-3/TRBV12-4
j_call: TRBJ1-4
d_call: TRBD1

cdr3_aa: CASSYGTSDNSPLHF
cdr3_nt: TGTGCCAGCAGTTACGGGACGTCAGATAATTCACCCCTCCACTTT
clone_size: few
v_call: TRBV6-1
j_call: TRBJ1-6
d_call: -

cdr3_aa: CASSQGRGGVTEAFF
cdr3_nt: TGCGCCAGCAGCCAGGGGAGGGGAGGCGTCACTGAAGCTTTCTTT
clone_size: many
v_call: TRBV4-3
j_call: TRBJ1-1
d_call: -

cdr3_aa: CASSSLTLNTEAFF
cdr3_nt: TGTGCCAGCAGCTCCCTCACATTGAACACTGAAGCTTTCTTT
clone_size: many
v_call: TRBV7-2
j_call: TRBJ1-1
d_call: -

cdr3_aa: CASSPGQVPYEQYF
cdr3_nt: TGTGCCAGCAGTCCGGGACAGGTCCCCTACGAGCAGTACTTC
clone_size: -
v_call: TRBV28
j_call: TRBJ2-7
d_call: TRBD1

cdr3_aa: CASSGLTGAQRVFF
cdr3_nt: TGTGCCAGCAGTGGGCTAACAGGGGCCCAAAGGGTATTCTTT
clone_size: many
v_call: TRBV2
j_call: TRBJ1-1
d_call: TRBD1

cdr3_aa: CASSQDRRGLNTEAFF
cdr3_nt: TGCGCCAGCAGCCAAGATAGGCGGGGCCTTAACACTGAAGCTTTCTTT
clone_size: many
v_call: TRBV4-1
j_call: TRBJ1-1
d_call: -

cdr3_aa: CASSWYKGRQETQYF
cdr3_nt: TGCGCCAGCAGCTGGTACAAGGGTAGACAAGAGACCCAGTACTTC
clone_size: -
v_call: TRBV5-1
j_call: TRBJ2-5
d_call: -

cdr3_aa: CASSSRGESGTEAFF
cdr3_nt: TGCGCCAGCAGCTCCAGGGGGGAAAGCGGCACTGAAGCTTTCTTT
clone_size: many
v_call: TRBV5-1
j_call: TRBJ1-1
d_call: TRBD1

cdr3_aa: CASSLWRQMSTQYF
cdr3_nt: TGTGCCAGCAGTTTATGGCGGCAGATGAGTACGCAGTATTTT
clone_size: many
v_call: TRBV12-3/TRBV12-4
j_call: TRBJ2-3
d_call: -

cdr3_aa: CASSQEGLAGGRHTQYF
cdr3_nt: TGTGCCAGCAGCCAAGAGGGACTAGCGGGGGGGCGGCATACGCAGTATTTT
clone_size: -
v_call: TRBV4-2
j_call: TRBJ2-3
d_call: TRBD2

cdr3_aa: CASSLRVAGTDTQYF
cdr3_nt: TGTGCCAGCAGCTTAAGGGTAGCGGGCACAGATACGCAGTATTTT
clone_size: many
v_call: TRBV7-2
j_call: TRBJ2-3
d_call: -